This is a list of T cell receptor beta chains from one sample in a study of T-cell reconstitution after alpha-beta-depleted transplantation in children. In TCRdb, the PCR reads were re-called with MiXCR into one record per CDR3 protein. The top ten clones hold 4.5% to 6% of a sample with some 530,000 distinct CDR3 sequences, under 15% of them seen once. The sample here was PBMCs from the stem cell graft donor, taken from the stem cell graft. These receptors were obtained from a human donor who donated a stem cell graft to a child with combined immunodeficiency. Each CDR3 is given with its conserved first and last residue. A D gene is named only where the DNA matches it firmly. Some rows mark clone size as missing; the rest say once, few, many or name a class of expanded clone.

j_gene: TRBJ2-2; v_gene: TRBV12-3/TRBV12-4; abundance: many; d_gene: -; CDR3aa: CASSPSVGKTGELFF; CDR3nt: TGTGCCAGCAGCCCTAGCGTCGGGAAGACCGGGGAGCTGTTTTTT
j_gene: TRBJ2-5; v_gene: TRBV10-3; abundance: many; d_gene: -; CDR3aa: CAISDSAPRDPQETQYF; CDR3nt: TGTGCCATCAGTGACTCGGCTCCCCGGGACCCTCAAGAGACCCAGTACTTC
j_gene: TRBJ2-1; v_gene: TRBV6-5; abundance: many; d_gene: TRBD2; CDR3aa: CASSYPSGSSYNEQFF; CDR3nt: TGTGCCAGCAGTTACCCTAGCGGGAGCTCCTACAATGAGCAGTTCTTC
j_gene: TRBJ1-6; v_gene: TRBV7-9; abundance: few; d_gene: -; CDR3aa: CASSPMGSPLHF; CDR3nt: TGTGCCAGCAGCCCAATGGGTTCACCCCTCCACTTT
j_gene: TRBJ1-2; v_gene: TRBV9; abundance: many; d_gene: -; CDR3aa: CASSVSVADGYTF; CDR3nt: TGTGCCAGCAGCGTTTCAGTGGCGGATGGCTACACCTTC
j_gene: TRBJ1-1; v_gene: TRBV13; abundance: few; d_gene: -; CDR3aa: CASGTTGNTEAFF; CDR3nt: TGTGCCAGCGGAACCACAGGGAACACTGAAGCTTTCTTT
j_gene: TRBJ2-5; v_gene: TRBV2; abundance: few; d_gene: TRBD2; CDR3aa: CATQREGPETQYF; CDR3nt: TGTGCCACCCAGCGGGAGGGCCCCGAGACCCAGTACTTC
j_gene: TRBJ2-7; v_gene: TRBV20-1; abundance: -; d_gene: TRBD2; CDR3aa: CSASGVPSGPYEQYF; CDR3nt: TGCAGTGCTAGTGGCGTCCCTAGCGGACCGTACGAGCAGTACTTC
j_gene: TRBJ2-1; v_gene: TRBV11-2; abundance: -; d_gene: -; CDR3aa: CASSLLLTGFEQFF; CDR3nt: TGTGCCAGCAGCTTACTGCTAACAGGCTTTGAGCAGTTCTTC
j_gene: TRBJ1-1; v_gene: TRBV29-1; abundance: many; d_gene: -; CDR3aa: CSVTAGNTEAFF; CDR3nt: TGCAGCGTGACCGCAGGTAACACTGAAGCTTTCTTT
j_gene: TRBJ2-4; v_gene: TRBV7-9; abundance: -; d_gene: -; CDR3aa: CASTGLGGLAKNIQYF; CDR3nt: TGTGCCAGCACCGGGCTCGGTGGCTTAGCCAAAAACATTCAGTACTTC
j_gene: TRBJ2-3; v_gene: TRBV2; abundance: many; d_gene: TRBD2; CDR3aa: CASRGSGGVSDAQYF; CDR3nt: TGTGCCAGCCGCGGAAGCGGGGGGGTGTCAGATGCGCAGTATTTT
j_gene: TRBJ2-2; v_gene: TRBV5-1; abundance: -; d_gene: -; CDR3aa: CASSRELAGELFF; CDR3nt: TGCGCCAGCAGCCGAGAGCTAGCCGGGGAGCTGTTTTTT
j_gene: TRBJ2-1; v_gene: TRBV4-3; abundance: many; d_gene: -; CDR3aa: CASSQEYDRSSYNEQFF; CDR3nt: TGCGCCAGCAGCCAAGAATACGACAGGAGCTCCTACAATGAGCAGTTCTTC
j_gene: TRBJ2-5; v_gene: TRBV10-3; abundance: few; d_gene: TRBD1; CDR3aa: CAIRTMTGVGETQYF; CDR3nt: TGTGCCATCAGGACCATGACAGGGGTCGGAGAGACCCAGTACTTC
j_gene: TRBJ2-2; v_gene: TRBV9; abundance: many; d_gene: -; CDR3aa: CASSGRQVFGGELFF; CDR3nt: TGTGCCAGCAGCGGGAGACAGGTCTTCGGCGGGGAGCTGTTTTTT
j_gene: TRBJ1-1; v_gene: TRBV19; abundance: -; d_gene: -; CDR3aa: CASSPRIYEAFF; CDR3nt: TGTGCCAGTAGTCCCCGGATCTATGAAGCTTTCTTT
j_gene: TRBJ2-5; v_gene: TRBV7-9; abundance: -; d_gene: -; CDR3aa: CASSFAEAKTQYF; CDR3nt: TGTGCCAGCAGCTTCGCCGAGGCCAAGACCCAGTACTTC
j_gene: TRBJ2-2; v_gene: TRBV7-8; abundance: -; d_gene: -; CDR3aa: CATPRAGSGELFF; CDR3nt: TGTGCCACCCCCCGGGCTGGGTCCGGGGAGCTGTTTTTT